The next 32 T cell receptor beta chains were all read from a single sample in a study of memory CD4+ T cells and cytomegalovirus serostatus. The repertoire was sequenced with immunoSEQ multiplex PCR; TCRdb's copy has only in-frame clones and lacks some. Of approximately 26,000 clones in the sample, around 72% were seen once. Single viable CD3+CD4+CD8-CD45RO+ cells were sorted as the memory CD4+ T cells. Sequencing used memory CD4+ T cells from blood. Source of these receptors: an adult in good health and CMV-seronegative.

This sequence joins TRBV7-9 and TRBJ2-7; a weak D match, TRBD2 (5 bases). This CDR3 region has 14 residues. Germline CDR1 reads SEHNR; CDR2 reads FQNEAQ (reference sequence). The ends were cut back, 3 bases at V and 1 base at J, with 10 bases in the middle. CDR3 amino acids: CASSLPGNSYEQYF. The CDR3 bases are TGTGCCAGCAGCTTGCCGGGAAATTCCTACGAGCAGTACTTC.

The chain carries TRBV15 and TRBJ1-5, with TRBD1 identical over 8 bases. CDR1 LNHNV and CDR2 YYDKDF come from the germline V gene (reference sequence). The CDR3 sequence is 17 residues long. Trimming took 4 bases from V and 3 from J; bases not matched to a gene: 11. CDR3 sequence: CATSTLTGASTNQPQHF. The CDR3 DNA follows: TGTGCCACCAGCACTCTGACAGGGGCGTCTACCAATCAGCCCCAGCATTTT. The entire variable domain, with the rest obtained from reference TRBV15 and TRBJ1-5, is as follows: DAMVIQNPRYQVTQFGKPVTLSCSQTLNHNVMYWYQQKSSQAPKLLFHYYDKDFNNEADTPDNFQSRRPNTSFCFLDIRSPGLGDTAMYLCATSTLTGASTNQPQHFGDGTRLSIL.

The chain combines TRBV9 with TRBJ1-4; D unclear. The CDR3 has 14 residues. The V gene lost 0 bases and the J gene lost 7 bases, with 10 bases spanning the gap. The V gene's germline CDR1 is SGDLS and CDR2 YYNGEE. The chain's CDR3 is CASSVDQRAEKLFF. Here the CDR3 DNA reads TGTGCCAGCAGCGTAGACCAAAGGGCTGAAAAACTGTTTTTT.

This sequence joins TRBV18 and TRBJ2-1; TRBD1 agrees at 9 bases. CDR3 size: 16 residues. Losses at the gene ends were 3 bases for V and 7 bases for J; bases not matched to a gene: 10. In germline, CDR1 is KGHSH, CDR2 LQKENI. DNA of the CDR3: TGTGCCAGCTCACCTCGGGACAGGGAGAGGCGGAATGAGCAGTTCTTC. It specifies CASSPRDRERRNEQFF.

The chain is built from TRBV5-1 and TRBJ1-1, with D unclear. CDR1 is SGHRS and CDR2 is YFSETQ in the germline V gene. Trimming removed 2 bases at V and 0 bases at J, with 8 bases between. This CDR3 comprises 14 residues. The CDR3 bases are TGCGCCAGCAGCTTTGACTTTCTGAACACTGAAGCTTTCTTT. Amino acid sequence: CASSFDFLNTEAFF.

The CDR3 sequence: CASSLRWSGALDTQYF. The DNA of the CDR3 is TGTGCCAGCAGCCTCCGTTGGAGCGGGGCTTTAGATACGCAGTATTTT. This chain uses TRBV7-2 with TRBJ2-3; TRBD2 aligns across 7 bases. The V gene end was trimmed by 5 bases and the J gene end by 5 bases; junction bases not matched to a gene: 13. The CDR3 sequence is 16 residues long. Germline CDR1 reads SGHTA; CDR2 reads FQGNSA.

V usage is TRBV27 and J usage is TRBJ2-7, with D perhaps matching TRBD2 (5 bases). Germline V gene sequence: CDR1 MNHEY, CDR2 SMNVEV (reference sequence). CDR3 length: 14 amino acids. Trimming removed 0 bases from V and 6 bases from J, with 12 bases in between. The CDR3 DNA reads as TGTGCCAGCAGTTTATCCCCGCCGGGGATCGAGCAGTACTTC. This codes for CASSLSPPGIEQYF.

The rearrangement links TRBV10-2 to TRBJ2-2; possibly TRBD1 or TRBD2 for D (5 bases each). CDR3 length: 14 residues. Germline-derived CDR1 and CDR2 are WSHSY and SAAADI. V shed 2 bases and J shed 4 bases, with 8 bases lying between them. The CDR3 protein is CASSEQGRTGELFF. The CDR3 DNA is TGCGCCAGCAGTGAGCAGGGACGCACCGGGGAGCTGTTTTTT.

The V gene is TRBV7-2, the J gene TRBJ1-3, with D perhaps TRBD1 (5 bases). This CDR3 is 15 amino acids long. V lost 1 base and J lost 2, with 9 bases in between. CDR1 SGHTA and CDR2 FQGNSA come from the germline V gene. CDR3 amino acids: CASSLVSGPGNTIYF. CDR3 DNA: TGTGCCAGCAGCTTAGTATCAGGGCCTGGAAACACCATATATTTT.

The V call is TRBV18, the J call TRBJ2-5; D perhaps matches TRBD2 (6 bases). This CDR3 is 12 amino acids long. V was trimmed by 4 bases and J by 9 bases, leaving 12 bases between them. Germline values: CDR1 KGHSH, CDR2 LQKENI. Written as DNA, the CDR3 is TGTGCCAGCTCACTCGAGGGGAGGTCCCAGTACTTC. Its protein product is CASSLEGRSQYF.

The chain carries TRBV7-8 and TRBJ1-4, with D possibly being TRBD1 (5 bases). CDR1 is SGHVS, CDR2 FQNEAQ, per germline. V lost 5 bases and J lost 3, with 13 bases in between. CDR3 length: 15 residues. The CDR3 nucleotides are TGTGCCAGCAGCGCACTCAGGGTGTCTAATGAAAAACTGTTTTTT. As protein: CASSALRVSNEKLFF.

This clone was counted a few times. The gene calls are TRBV7-2 and TRBJ2-3; TRBD1 is a possible D gene (6 bases). This CDR3 has 13 amino acids. The V gene lost 2 bases and the J gene lost 6 bases, with 9 bases spanning the gap. Germline V CDR1 and CDR2: SGHTA, FQGNSA. CDR3 amino acids: CASSLLGADTQYF. The CDR3 region has the DNA TGTGCCAGCAGCTTACTGGGGGCGGATACGCAGTATTTT.

This clone is judged medium-sized. The J gene is TRBJ1-2, the V gene TRBV9; no reliable D call. CDR3 length: 14 residues. Germline loops: CDR1 SGDLS, CDR2 YYNGEE. V was clipped by 2 bases and J by 3 bases, with 11 bases between them. CDR3 in DNA: TGTGCCAGCAGCGTTTTCGACGGAGACTATGGCTACACCTTC. This gives the protein CASSVFDGDYGYTF.

J is TRBJ1-5 and V is TRBV6-1; 9 positions agree with TRBD1. The germline V gene has CDR1 MNHNS and CDR2 SASEGT. V gave up 7 bases and J gave up 2 bases; unmatched junction bases: 6. The CDR3 has 15 residues. The CDR3 reads CASMRQGDGNQPQHF. Written as DNA, the CDR3 is TGTGCCAGCATGAGACAGGGGGATGGCAATCAGCCCCAGCATTTT.

The chain couples TRBV19 to TRBJ2-2; 8 bases align to TRBD1. Germline assignment: CDR1 LNHDA and CDR2 SQIVND (reference sequence). Germline trimming cut 4 bases from V and 9 bases from J; bases unmatched to any gene: 7. The CDR3 has 14 residues. This chain's CDR3 is CASSREDRVWELFF. The DNA for the CDR3 is TGTGCCAGTAGTAGAGAGGACAGGGTTTGGGAGCTGTTTTTT.

The J gene is TRBJ2-4, the V gene TRBV27, with TRBD2 matching 12 bases. CDR1 and CDR2 from the germline V gene are MNHEY and SMNVEV (reference sequence). The CDR3 spans 16 residues. J gave up 8 bases and V 9 bases, and 14 bases lay outside the gene matches. In DNA, the CDR3 is TGTGCCAGGGAGAACATGACTAGCGGGGGTGAATACATTCAGTACTTC. Protein product: CARENMTSGGEYIQYF.

On this clone: Other DNA sequences in the sample encode the same CDR3. The rearrangement links TRBV11-3 to TRBJ2-3; 10 bases are a match to TRBD2. Germline CDR1 is SGHNT and CDR2 is YENEEA. This CDR3 comprises 15 residues. Trimming cost V 5 bases and J 0 bases; bases outside gene matches: 2. The CDR3 reads CASSLAGASTDTQYF. In DNA, the CDR3 is TGTGCCAGCAGCCTAGCGGGGGCCAGCACAGATACGCAGTATTTT.

This sequence joins TRBV11-2 and TRBJ2-5; D is unresolved. Germline CDR1 is SGHAT and CDR2 is FQNNGV. Trimming shortened V by 3 bases and J by 1 base, and 9 bases separated the two germline ends. The CDR3 is 14 amino acids. The chain's CDR3 is CASSLPFFQETQYF. CDR3 in DNA: TGTGCCAGCAGCTTGCCTTTTTTCCAAGAGACCCAGTACTTC. Full variable domain (rest looked up from reference TRBV11-2 and TRBJ2-5): EAGVAQSPRYKIIEKRQSVAFWCNPISGHATLYWYQQILGQGPKLLIQFQNNGVVDDSQLPKDRFSAERLKGVDSTLKIQPAKLEDSAVYLCASSLPFFQETQYFGPGTRLLVL.

This clone occurred once. The chain recombines TRBV28 with TRBJ1-5; 8 bases align to TRBD1. V gave up 5 bases and J gave up 7 bases; unmatched junction bases: 10. CDR1 is MDHEN and CDR2 is SYDVKM in the germline V gene. The CDR3 length is 15 residues. The CDR3 loop is CASSKGTGLMQPQHF. The CDR3 DNA follows: TGTGCCAGCAGTAAAGGGACAGGTCTCATGCAGCCCCAGCATTTT.

The V gene is TRBV7-9, the J gene TRBJ2-1; D is uncertain. The CDR3 runs to 14 residues. CDR1 and CDR2 (germline): SEHNR, FQNEAQ (reference sequence). V was pared by 5 bases and J by 6 bases, with 14 bases between. In nucleotides, the CDR3 is TGTGCCAGCAGCCCAGTCCTGGATAGCAATGAGCAGTTCTTC. This gives the protein CASSPVLDSNEQFF.

The chain carries TRBV5-1 and TRBJ1-2; possibly TRBD1 for D (5 bases). CDR3 size: 16 residues. The germline gives CDR1 SGHRS, CDR2 YFSETQ. V dropped 0 bases and J dropped 4 bases, with 16 bases sitting between them. This CDR3 is CASSLEPSDSLYGYTF. The CDR3 DNA reads as TGCGCCAGCAGCTTGGAACCTTCAGACAGTCTCTATGGCTACACCTTC.

This rearrangement joins TRBV5-6 to TRBJ2-7; maybe TRBD1 (5 bases). Germline lookup yields CDR1 SGHDT and CDR2 YYEEEE. Trimming cost V 5 bases and J 1 base, with 7 bases left between them. The CDR3 loop spans 12 amino acids. The CDR3 loop is CASRKGSYEQYF. The CDR3 DNA sequence: TGTGCCAGCAGGAAGGGGTCCTACGAGCAGTACTTC.

The chain combines TRBV11-2 with TRBJ2-5, with D possibly being TRBD2 (6 bases). From germline, CDR1 is SGHAT and CDR2 FQNNGV. The CDR3 is 13 amino acids. Trimming cost V 5 bases and J 1 base, with 8 bases left between them. CDR3 sequence: CASSRDFQETQYF. DNA of the CDR3: TGTGCCAGCAGCCGGGACTTCCAAGAGACCCAGTACTTC.

This rearrangement joins TRBV30 to TRBJ1-1, with D hard to call. Germline-derived CDR1 and CDR2 are GTSNPN and SVGIG (reference sequence). The V end was cut by 0 bases, the J end by 8 bases, with 13 bases between. This CDR3 contains 13 residues. The DNA of the CDR3 is TGTGCCTGGAGTGTCTTTTCCGGAGACGAAGCTTTCTTT. Its translation: CAWSVFSGDEAFF.

The chain joins TRBV30 to TRBJ1-1; 8 nucleotides match TRBD1. The CDR3 extends over 14 amino acids. With V trimmed by 2 bases and J by 11 bases, 13 bases remained unmatched. Germline-derived CDR1 and CDR2 are GTSNPN and SVGIG (reference sequence). Here the CDR3 DNA reads TGTGCCTGGAGTATGAGAGGGACAGGCCGCGGGGCTTTCTTT. Its protein product is CAWSMRGTGRGAFF.

The genes are TRBV28 and TRBJ2-2; D not resolved. Germline CDR1 reads MDHEN; CDR2 reads SYDVKM. Trimming removed 6 bases at V and 7 bases at J, with 12 bases between. The CDR3 contains 13 residues. The CDR3 sequence: CASRPGMVGELFF. In nucleotides, the CDR3 is TGTGCCAGCAGACCCGGTATGGTCGGGGAGCTGTTTTTT.

This sequence joins TRBV29-1 and TRBJ1-1; D gene uncertain. The CDR3 consists of 13 residues. Germline CDR1 and CDR2: SQVTM and ANQGSEA. The V end lost 6 bases, the J end lost 4 bases, and 15 bases lay between the germline ends. The CDR3 DNA sequence: TGCAGCGTCGAGGCGGGGTGGGCCACTGAAGCTTTCTTT. Translation: CSVEAGWATEAFF.

This clone was counted a single time. This chain uses TRBV10-3 with TRBJ1-2; D is undetermined. Germline V gives CDR1 ENHRY, CDR2 SYGVKD. This CDR3 has 15 residues. Trimming cost V 1 base and J 4 bases, with 13 bases left between them. CDR3 bases: TGTGCCATCAGTGAGTACGACCCCCCAACCTATGGCTACACCTTC. Amino acids: CAISEYDPPTYGYTF.

This rearrangement joins TRBV4-1 to TRBJ1-1; D uncertain. V was trimmed by 0 bases and J by 4 bases, leaving 12 bases between them. Germline V gene sequence: CDR1 MGHRA, CDR2 YSYEKL. The CDR3 consists of 15 residues. The CDR3 DNA reads TGCGCCAGCAGCCAAGAGGCTCTACCGGGCACTGAAGCTTTCTTT. It encodes CASSQEALPGTEAFF.

Regarding this clone: The germline gene is not matched at one end of the junction; a read error may be the cause. V usage is TRBV11-3 and J usage is TRBJ2-5; D gene uncertain. CDR3 length: 12 amino acids. Germline-derived CDR1 and CDR2 are SGHNT and YENEEA. This CDR3 is CASRLESETQYF. The CDR3 DNA is TGTGCCAGCAGATTAGAGTCGGAGACCCAGTACTTC.

This chain uses TRBV14 with TRBJ1-4; 9 bases fit TRBD1. With V trimmed by 4 bases and J by 6 bases, 3 bases remained unmatched. CDR3 length equals 14 residues. Germline CDR1 is SGHDN and CDR2 is FVKESK. The CDR3, as DNA: TGTGCCAGCAGCCCCGGGACAGGGTATGAAAAACTGTTTTTT. This encodes CASSPGTGYEKLFF.

The V call is TRBV5-1, the J call TRBJ2-3, with D possibly TRBD2 on 5 matching bases. The CDR3 consists of 16 residues. V was trimmed by 4 bases and J by 4 bases, leaving 19 bases between them. CDR1 and CDR2 from the germline V gene are SGHRS and YFSETQ. CDR3 nucleotides: TGCGCCAGCAGCAAACCTCCTCCCGGGGATGCAGATACGCAGTATTTT. Protein: CASSKPPPGDADTQYF.